Following are 22 T cell receptor beta chains from one sample sequenced in a study of beta chain features in type 1 diabetes. Sequencing targeted expressed TCRB transcripts, as all isolated RNA had been reverse transcribed. TCRdb keeps only in-frame clones here, not all; method: immunoSEQ multiplex PCR. The table includes some 900,000 clones, 15% to 20% detected once. The sequenced material came from naive CD4+ T cells from blood. The origin of the receptors is a young woman in good health.

The V gene is TRBV5-4, the J gene TRBJ1-1, with no clear D. V was clipped by 2 bases and J by 5 bases, with 7 bases between them. Germline CDR1 is SGHNT and CDR2 is YYREEE (reference sequence). CDR3 size: 12 residues. The CDR3 sequence: CASSFWGTEAFF. CDR3 nucleotide sequence: TGTGCCAGCAGCTTTTGGGGAACTGAAGCTTTCTTT.

The chain's CDR3 is CASGPGPFEEQFF. The CDR3, as DNA: TGCGCCAGCGGGCCCGGACCCTTCGAGGAGCAGTTCTTC. The chain carries TRBV5-1 and TRBJ2-1, with D unresolved. V was trimmed by 7 bases and J by 10 bases, leaving 18 bases between them. Germline CDR1 and CDR2: SGHRS and YFSETQ. The length of the CDR3 is 13 residues.

The CDR3 region has the DNA TGTGCCAGCAGCTTCCAGGGCCGTGAAAAACTGTTTTTT. Protein sequence: CASSFQGREKLFF. The J gene is TRBJ1-4, the V gene TRBV11-2; D is possibly TRBD1 (5 bases). CDR3 length equals 13 residues. The germline V gene encodes CDR1 SGHAT and CDR2 FQNNGV. With 3 bases removed from V and 7 bases from J, the gap between germline ends came to 9 bases.

The CDR3 DNA sequence: TGTGCCAGCAGCGAGTTGGGTTTCTACAATGAGCAGTTCTTC. Translating it yields CASSELGFYNEQFF. The chain employs TRBV6-5 and TRBJ2-1, with no clear D. Germline V CDR1 and CDR2: MNHEY, SVGAGI. The ends were cut back, 6 bases at V and 3 bases at J, with 12 bases in the middle. The CDR3 spans 14 residues.

The genes are TRBV5-4 and TRBJ2-6; no clear D gene. V dropped 1 base and J dropped 0 bases, with 14 bases sitting between them. CDR3 length equals 18 residues. The V gene's germline CDR1 is SGHNT and CDR2 YYREEE (reference sequence). The CDR3 nucleotides read TGTGCCAGCAGCTTGATGGTAGTGGTGAGCTCTGGGGCCAACGTCCTGACTTTC. Translated, it gives CASSLMVVVSSGANVLTF.

The CDR3 DNA reads as TGTGCCAGCAGCTTAGTTAGTTGGGGCACAGATACGCAGTATTTT. Its protein product is CASSLVSWGTDTQYF. J is TRBJ2-3 and V is TRBV7-2; D is unclear. Germline V CDR1 and CDR2: SGHTA, FQGNSA. There are 15 residues in the CDR3. Trimming took 1 base from V and 1 from J, leaving 9 bases between them. Filled out from reference TRBV7-2 and TRBJ2-3, the complete variable domain reads GAGVSQSPSNKVTEKGKDVELRCDPISGHTALYWYRQSLGQGLEFLIYFQGNSAPDKSGLPSDRFSAERTGGSVSTLTIQRTQQEDSAVYLCASSLVSWGTDTQYFGPGTRLTVL.

The genes are TRBV29-1 and TRBJ2-5, with D unclear. Trimming took 6 bases from V and 3 from J, leaving 20 bases between them. The CDR3 runs to 15 residues. CDR1 is SQVTM, CDR2 ANQGSEA, per germline. The CDR3 reads CSVKGRLGLKETQYF. The CDR3 nucleotides read TGCAGCGTCAAAGGCAGGTTGGGGTTGAAAGAGACCCAGTACTTC.

The rearrangement uses TRBV9 and TRBJ2-1; 13 nucleotides line up with TRBD2. Germline values: CDR1 SGDLS, CDR2 YYNGEE. The CDR3 totals 16 residues. The J segment lost 5 bases and the V segment lost 0 bases, leaving 2 bases of the junction unmatched. CDR3 amino acids: CASSVAGTSGNNEQFF. CDR3 sequence (DNA): TGTGCCAGCAGCGTAGCCGGGACTAGCGGGAACAATGAGCAGTTCTTC.

The chain uses TRBV5-4 and TRBJ2-5; no clear D. This CDR3 region has 13 residues. V was pared by 4 bases and J by 1 base, with 8 bases between. The germline CDR1 and CDR2 sequences are SGHNT and YYREEE (reference sequence). CDR3 region: CASSEQLQETQYF. DNA of the CDR3: TGTGCCAGCAGCGAACAACTCCAAGAGACCCAGTACTTC.

This clone was found a few times. The rearrangement uses TRBV5-5 and TRBJ2-5; D might be TRBD1 (6 bases). CDR3 length equals 16 residues. Trimming pared 4 bases from V and 5 bases from J, leaving 21 bases between. The germline gives CDR1 SGHKS, CDR2 YYEKEE (reference sequence). Here the CDR3 reads CASSPGQMQGWETQYF. For the CDR3, the DNA is TGTGCCAGCAGCCCTGGACAGATGCAAGGGTGGGAGACCCAGTACTTC.

This clone came up a few times. The chain uses TRBV20-1 and TRBJ1-4; D unclear. The CDR3 has 11 amino acids. Germline V gene sequence: CDR1 DFQATT, CDR2 SNEGSKA (reference sequence). Trimming left V 5 bases short and J 4 bases short, with 5 bases between. The DNA of the CDR3 is TGCAGTGCTGGCGGTAATGAAAAACTGTTTTTT. Its translation is CSAGGNEKLFF.

The table lists this clone with a few counts. The rearrangement joins TRBV11-2 to TRBJ2-7; no reliable D call. The germline gives CDR1 SGHAT, CDR2 FQNNGV. The CDR3 covers 14 residues. V lost 2 bases and J lost 3, with 11 bases in between. The CDR3 DNA follows: TGTGCCAGCAGCTTAATAGGCTCCAACTACGAGCAGTACTTC. Translating gives CASSLIGSNYEQYF.

The rearrangement links TRBV7-3 to TRBJ2-7, with 11 bases identical to TRBD1. The length of the CDR3 is 15 residues. The ends lost 4 bases at V and 3 bases at J; junction bases unmatched: 5. CDR1 SGHTA and CDR2 FQGTGA come from the germline V gene. CDR3 region: CASSSGTGGNYEQYF. CDR3 DNA sequence: TGTGCCAGCAGCTCCGGGACAGGGGGAAACTACGAGCAGTACTTC.

This clone was counted only a few times. This same CDR3 is encoded by further DNA sequences in the sample. The gene calls are TRBV18 and TRBJ2-7; 7 bases align to TRBD1. The CDR3 covers 14 residues. The junction had 1 base not matched to a gene; V was cut back by 1 base and J by 1 base. Germline-derived CDR1 and CDR2 are KGHSH and LQKENI. CDR3 amino acids: CASSPQGASYEQYF. CDR3 DNA: TGTGCCAGCTCACCACAGGGGGCGTCCTACGAGCAGTACTTC.

The CDR3: CASSLPQGAPGYTF. In DNA form, the CDR3 reads TGTGCCAGCAGCCTCCCGCAGGGGGCCCCTGGCTACACCTTC. V and J are TRBV28 and TRBJ1-2; 8 positions agree with TRBD1. The CDR3 is 14 residues long. The V gene's germline CDR1 is MDHEN and CDR2 SYDVKM. Trimming at V came to 6 bases and at J to 7 bases, leaving 10 bases not matched to a gene.

CDR3 loop: CASSLEGQLYNEQFF. In DNA, the CDR3 is TGTGCCAGCAGTTTGGAGGGACAACTTTACAATGAGCAGTTCTTC. The rearrangement links TRBV27 to TRBJ2-1; either TRBD1 or TRBD2 may fit D (6 bases each). Germline V gene data show CDR1 as MNHEY and CDR2 as SMNVEV (reference sequence). Between the trimmed V and J ends, which lost 3 bases and 4 bases, there was a span of 13 bases. There are 15 residues in the CDR3.

This sequence joins TRBV28 and TRBJ2-2; TRBD1 or TRBD2 may be the D gene (5 bases each). V gave up 5 bases and J gave up 4 bases, with 14 bases separating them. Germline V CDR1 and CDR2: MDHEN, SYDVKM. The CDR3 runs to 15 residues. The CDR3 loop is CASSAGGGPTGELFF. In DNA form, the CDR3 reads TGTGCCAGCAGTGCCGGTGGGGGACCCACCGGGGAGCTGTTTTTT.

This clone was recorded a few times. The rearrangement links TRBV19 to TRBJ2-2; D not resolved. Per the germline V gene, CDR1 is LNHDA and CDR2 is SQIVND (reference sequence). The CDR3 consists of 12 residues. Trimming pared 7 bases from V and 10 bases from J, leaving 13 bases between. Written as DNA, the CDR3 is TGTGCCAGTAATTCGATGTTCGAGGAGCTGTTTTTT. Amino acids: CASNSMFEELFF.

The chain employs TRBV5-1 and TRBJ1-1; weak D call: TRBD1 (6 bases). Germline V lookup: CDR1 SGHRS, CDR2 YFSETQ. V gave up 0 bases and J gave up 5 bases, with 11 bases separating them. This CDR3 is 14 amino acids long. The CDR3: CASSLDRAQTEAFF. The CDR3 DNA reads TGCGCCAGCAGCTTGGACAGGGCTCAGACTGAAGCTTTCTTT.

The CDR3 reads CASSLGDREGLVWFF. In DNA form, the CDR3 reads TGTGCCAGCAGCTTAGGTGACAGGGAAGGGTTGGTCTGGTTCTTC. The rearrangement joins TRBV11-3 to TRBJ2-1, with TRBD1 matching over 7 bases. This CDR3 contains 15 residues. V dropped 1 base and J dropped 15; count of bases not matched to a gene: 15. Germline loops: CDR1 SGHNT, CDR2 YENEEA.

DNA of the CDR3: TGTGCCAGCTCACCATCTTCAGGGGCTCCCGAGCAGTACTTC. It is translated as CASSPSSGAPEQYF. The V call is TRBV18, the J call TRBJ2-7, with D perhaps matching TRBD1 (6 bases). Looked up from germline, CDR1 is KGHSH and CDR2 is LQKENI. Trimming shortened V by 2 bases and J by 6 bases, and 14 bases separated the two germline ends. The CDR3 totals 14 residues.

This rearrangement joins TRBV28 to TRBJ1-5; D may be TRBD1 (6 bases). The CDR3 is 14 residues long. The germline V gene has CDR1 MDHEN and CDR2 SYDVKM. V was cut by 6 bases and J by 3 bases, with 12 bases left in between. This CDR3 is CASSRGQHNQPQHF. The DNA for the CDR3 is TGTGCCAGCAGCCGTGGACAGCACAATCAGCCCCAGCATTTT.